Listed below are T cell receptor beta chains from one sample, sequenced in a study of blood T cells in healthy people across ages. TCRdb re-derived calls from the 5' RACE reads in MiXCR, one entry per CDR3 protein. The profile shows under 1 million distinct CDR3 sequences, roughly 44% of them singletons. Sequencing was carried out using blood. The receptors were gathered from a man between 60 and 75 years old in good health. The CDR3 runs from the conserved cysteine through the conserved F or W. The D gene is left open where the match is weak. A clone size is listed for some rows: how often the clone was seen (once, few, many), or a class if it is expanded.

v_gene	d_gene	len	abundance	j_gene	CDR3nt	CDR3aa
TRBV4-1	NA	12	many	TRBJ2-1	TGCGCCAGCAGCCAAGGGGTGGGTGAGCAGTTCTTC	CASSQGVGEQFF
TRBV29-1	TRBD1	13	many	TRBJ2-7	TGCAGCGTCAGGACAGGGATCGCCTACGAGCAGTACTTC	CSVRTGIAYEQYF
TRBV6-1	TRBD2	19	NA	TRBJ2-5	TGTGCCAGCAGTGCCGGATGGGGGACTAGCGGGGGGGCCCTGGAGACCCAGTACTTC	CASSAGWGTSGGALETQYF
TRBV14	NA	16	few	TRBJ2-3	TGTGCCAGCAGCCAAAGGGGATGGACTGGCACAGATACGCAGTATTTT	CASSQRGWTGTDTQYF
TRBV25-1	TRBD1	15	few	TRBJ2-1	TGTGCCAGCAGGGAGACAGGGAGAAAATACAATGAGCAGTTCTTC	CASRETGRKYNEQFF
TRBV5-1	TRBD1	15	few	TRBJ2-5	TGCGCCAGCAGTTCCGGGACAGGGTCAGGGGAGACCCAGTACTTC	CASSSGTGSGETQYF
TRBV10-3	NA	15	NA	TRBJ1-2	TGTGCCATCAGTGACCCACCGAGCGGCAACTATGGCTACACCTTC	CAISDPPSGNYGYTF
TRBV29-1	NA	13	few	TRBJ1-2	TGCAGCGTTGAAGGGGACACAATCTATGGCTACACCTTC	CSVEGDTIYGYTF
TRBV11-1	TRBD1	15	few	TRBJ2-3	TGTGCCAGCAGCTTAGAAGGGGACAGGGCCCCTAGGCAGTATTTT	CASSLEGDRAPRQYF
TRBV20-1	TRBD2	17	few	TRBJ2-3	TGCAGTGCTAGCCCCGCACTAGCGGGGGGGCCACCAGATACGCAGTATTTT	CSASPALAGGPPDTQYF
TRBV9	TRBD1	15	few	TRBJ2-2	TGTGCCAGCAGCGTACGGACAGGGAACACCGGGGAGCTGTTTTTT	CASSVRTGNTGELFF
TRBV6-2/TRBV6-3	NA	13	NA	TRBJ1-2	TGTGCCAGCTTCTCTCCGGGAGGAGGTAGCTACACCTTC	CASFSPGGGSYTF
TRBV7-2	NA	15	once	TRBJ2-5	TGTGCCAGCAGCTTAGTCGGGCGAGGGAACAATGAGCAGTACTTC	CASSLVGRGNNEQYF
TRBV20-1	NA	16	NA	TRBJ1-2	TGCAGTGCTACCATCGGACGGGGAATTCAAACGGGGGGCTACACCTTC	CSATIGRGIQTGGYTF
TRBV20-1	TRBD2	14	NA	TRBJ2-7	TGCAGTGCTAGTAAGCGGCGACTAGCGTCCGAGCAGTACTTC	CSASKRRLASEQYF
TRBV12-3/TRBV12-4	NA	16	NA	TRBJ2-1	TGTGCCAGCAGTCAGTCAGGGGCTACATTATACAATGAGCAGTTCTTC	CASSQSGATLYNEQFF
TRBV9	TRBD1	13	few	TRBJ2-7	TGTGCCAGCAGCCTGACAGGGACCGACGAGCAGTACTTC	CASSLTGTDEQYF
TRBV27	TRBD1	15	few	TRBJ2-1	TGTGCCAGCGCCCCTGACAGGGTAGCCTACAATGAGCAGTTCTTC	CASAPDRVAYNEQFF
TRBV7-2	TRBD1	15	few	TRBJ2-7	TGTGCCAGCAGCTCACAGGGGTTAAGGGCCTACGAGCAGTACTTC	CASSSQGLRAYEQYF
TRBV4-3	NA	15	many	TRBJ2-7	TGCGCCAGCAGCCAAGAACTAGGACCCTCCTACGAGCAGTACTTC	CASSQELGPSYEQYF
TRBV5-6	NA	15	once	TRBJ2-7	TGTGCCAGCAGCTCCCCCGTATTGGGGACCTACGAGCAGTACTTC	CASSSPVLGTYEQYF
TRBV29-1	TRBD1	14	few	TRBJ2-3	TGCAGCGTCCGACAGGGTTACGGCACAGATACGCAGTATTTT	CSVRQGYGTDTQYF
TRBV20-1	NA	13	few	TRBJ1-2	TGCAGTGCCCCAAATCCAGGGCTAGGTGGCTACACCTTC	CSAPNPGLGGYTF
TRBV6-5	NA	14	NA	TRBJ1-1	TGTGCCAGCAGTTACGGGGGAGCGAACACTGAAGCTTTCTTT	CASSYGGANTEAFF
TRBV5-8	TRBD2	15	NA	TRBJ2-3	TGTGCCAGCAGCGTCGGACTAGCGGACACAGATACGCAGTATTTT	CASSVGLADTDTQYF
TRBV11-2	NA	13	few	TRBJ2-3	TGTGCCAGCAGCTTAGATCCCACGGCTACGCAGTATTTT	CASSLDPTATQYF
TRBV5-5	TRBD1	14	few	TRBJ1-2	TGTGCCAGCAGCTTAGACAGGGGAGGCGATGGCTACACCTTC	CASSLDRGGDGYTF
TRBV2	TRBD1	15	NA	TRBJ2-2	TGTGCCAGCAGGATGACAGGGGGGGACACCGGGGAGCTGTTTTTT	CASRMTGGDTGELFF